This entry is about one T cell receptor beta chain. TCRdb independently ran MiXCR on the 5' RACE reads; one entry per CDR3 protein. The repertoire includes around 90,000 distinct CDR3 sequences, around 15% of them detected once, and around two fifths sits in the top ten. The CDR3 loop spans 16 amino acids. J lost 0 bases, V lost 6 bases, and 6 bases had no gene match. These data are taken from a study of T-cell memory formation after mild COVID-19. The sequencing input was PBMCs or a T cell subset sorted from them (not recorded which). The sequence was collected from a man aged 18 to 29 who had mild COVID-19 (a few samples of this study predate the infection). Cell type and time point are not known. The chain carries TRBV12-3 or TRBV12-4 and TRBJ2-2, with 8 bases fitting TRBD1. CDR3 protein: CASSRDRPANTGELFF. The CDR3 DNA sequence: TGTGCCAGCAGCCGGGACAGGCCTGCGAACACCGGGGAGCTGTTTTTT.